The 28 T cell receptor beta chains listed next were all sequenced from one sample in a study of OX40 agonist ivuxolimab in advanced cancers. The data were produced by immunoSEQ multiplex PCR, yet TCRdb's version contains in-frame clones alone and is incomplete. The data contain roughly 70,000 clones, roughly 82% of them singletons. Here the sequenced sample was CD4+ or CD8+ T cells sorted from blood, taken in a trial of the OX40 agonist ivuxolimab. The receptors originated from an adult with an advanced solid tumor such as melanoma, head and neck, liver or kidney cancer.

This clone was seen only a few times. This chain uses TRBV5-6 with TRBJ1-2; D is unclear. Germline values: CDR1 SGHDT, CDR2 YYEEEE. The CDR3 is 14 residues long. V lost 7 bases and J lost 4, with 17 bases in between. CDR3 in DNA: TGTGCCAGCTTCCGGAGCTATCCCTCCTATGGCTACACCTTC. Translation gives CASFRSYPSYGYTF.

V usage is TRBV7-2 and J usage is TRBJ1-2; 8 bases match TRBD1. Germline values: CDR1 SGHTA, CDR2 FQGNSA. The CDR3 has 15 residues. The J segment lost 4 bases and the V segment lost 5 bases, leaving 9 bases of the junction unmatched. The CDR3 DNA sequence: TGTGCCAGCAGCCCCCCGGGACAGGCAGTCTATGGCTACACCTTC. Residues: CASSPPGQAVYGYTF.

This clone occurred a few times. In nucleotides, the CDR3 is TGTGCCAGCAGCCGCGGGGACGTTAGCAATCAGCCCCAGCATTTT. Translating gives CASSRGDVSNQPQHF. The V and J genes are TRBV11-2 and TRBJ1-5; weak D call: TRBD1 (5 bases). The CDR3 covers 15 residues. V shed 5 bases and J shed 0 bases, with 11 bases lying between them. The germline V gene encodes CDR1 SGHAT and CDR2 FQNNGV.

The V call is TRBV6-5, the J call TRBJ2-2; no definite D call. V was trimmed by 7 bases and J by 4 bases, leaving 16 bases between them. The length of the CDR3 is 15 residues. Germline CDR1 is MNHEY and CDR2 is SVGAGI. The CDR3 DNA reads as TGTGCCAGCACCGTCGGGTTTCGGACCACCGGGGAGCTGTTTTTT. Encoded protein: CASTVGFRTTGELFF.

This chain connects TRBV7-2 to TRBJ2-1; D not certain. Germline-derived CDR1 and CDR2 are SGHTA and FQGNSA. This CDR3 is built from 14 residues. The V gene lost 1 base and the J gene lost 3 bases, with 7 bases spanning the gap. CDR3 DNA sequence: TGTGCCAGCAGCTTAGAACTCTACTACAATGAGCAGTTCTTC. It codes for CASSLELYYNEQFF.

As DNA, the CDR3 is TGTGCCAGCAGGCCCTTTTGGGGAGGCTACAATGAGCAGTTCTTC. Protein: CASRPFWGGYNEQFF. The rearrangement links TRBV11-1 to TRBJ2-1; tentatively, D is TRBD2 (6 bases). The length of the CDR3 is 15 residues. V was clipped by 6 bases and J by 3 bases, with 15 bases between them. Germline V lookup: CDR1 SGHAT, CDR2 FQDESV (reference sequence).

This chain joins TRBV5-1 and TRBJ2-1, with 8 bases lining up with TRBD2. With 3 bases clipped from V and 7 bases from J, the junction kept 3 bases outside the gene matches. CDR1 is SGHRS, CDR2 YFSETQ, per germline. The CDR3 covers 13 residues. The chain's CDR3 is CASSYGTRNEQFF. The CDR3 coding sequence is TGCGCCAGCAGCTACGGGACTAGGAATGAGCAGTTCTTC. The complete variable domain, with remaining parts taken from reference TRBV5-1 and TRBJ2-1, reads KAGVTQTPRYLIKTRGQQVTLSCSPISGHRSVSWYQQTPGQGLQFLFEYFSETQRNKGNFPGRFSGRQFSNSRSEMNVSTLELGDSALYLCASSYGTRNEQFFGPGTRLTVL.

This chain uses TRBV5-1 with TRBJ2-5; 8 nucleotides match TRBD2. CDR1 is SGHRS, CDR2 YFSETQ, per germline. V trimming: 4 bases; J trimming: 4 bases; junction bases outside the gene matches: 12. This CDR3 has 16 residues. CDR3 residues: CASSPPGLGAVETQYF. The CDR3 DNA sequence: TGCGCCAGCAGCCCTCCGGGACTAGGAGCTGTAGAGACCCAGTACTTC. Looking up the rest from reference TRBV5-1 and TRBJ2-5 gives the full variable domain: KAGVTQTPRYLIKTRGQQVTLSCSPISGHRSVSWYQQTPGQGLQFLFEYFSETQRNKGNFPGRFSGRQFSNSRSEMNVSTLELGDSALYLCASSPPGLGAVETQYFGPGTRLLVL.

The chain joins TRBV6-5 to TRBJ1-2; a possible D gene is TRBD1 (5 bases). Trimming removed 0 bases from V and 4 bases from J, with 15 bases in between. Germline V gene data show CDR1 as MNHEY and CDR2 as SVGAGI. The CDR3 totals 16 residues. CDR3 nucleotide sequence: TGTGCCAGCAGTTACTCCAGGACACCTCTCACCTATGGCTACACCTTC. Its protein product is CASSYSRTPLTYGYTF.

This clone has more than one count but fewer than ten. The chain has TRBV9 and TRBJ2-2, with D perhaps TRBD1 (5 bases). Germline V gives CDR1 SGDLS, CDR2 YYNGEE. The CDR3 has 15 residues. The V end lost 0 bases, the J end lost 7 bases, and 13 bases lay between the germline ends. CDR3 bases: TGTGCCAGCAGCGTAGAGGCAGGGCGAGACGGGGAGCTGTTTTTT. Protein: CASSVEAGRDGELFF.

The rearrangement joins TRBV19 to TRBJ1-5; 7 positions agree with TRBD1. The J segment lost 3 bases and the V segment lost 8 bases, leaving 7 bases of the junction unmatched. CDR1 is LNHDA, CDR2 SQIVND, per germline (reference sequence). The CDR3 is made up of 14 amino acids. The CDR3 coding sequence is TGTGCCAGTGACAGGGTCTGGATCAATCAGCCCCAGCATTTT. Amino acid sequence: CASDRVWINQPQHF.

The table lists this clone with a few counts. V and J are TRBV5-5 and TRBJ1-3, with D unclear. The length of the CDR3 is 14 residues. The germline V gene encodes CDR1 SGHKS and CDR2 YYEKEE (reference sequence). V was trimmed by 4 bases and J by 3 bases, leaving 11 bases between them. The CDR3, as DNA: TGTGCCAGCAGCGAGGTCGTAGTTGGAAACACCATATATTTT. This translates into CASSEVVVGNTIYF.

V is TRBV5-1 and J is TRBJ1-1; D possibly corresponds to TRBD1 (5 bases). The CDR3 totals 13 residues. Germline CDR1 and CDR2: SGHRS and YFSETQ. Deletions cut 6 bases from V and 0 bases from J, with 9 bases between. CDR3 nucleotide sequence: TGCGCCAGCATAGGGGACCTGAACACTGAAGCTTTCTTT. This encodes CASIGDLNTEAFF. Full variable domain (missing parts from reference TRBV5-1 and TRBJ1-1): KAGVTQTPRYLIKTRGQQVTLSCSPISGHRSVSWYQQTPGQGLQFLFEYFSETQRNKGNFPGRFSGRQFSNSRSEMNVSTLELGDSALYLCASIGDLNTEAFFGQGTRLTVV.

This clone was seen once. The chain links TRBV5-3 to TRBJ1-1; TRBD1 might be the D (6 bases). TRBV5-3 carries the ORF label, with uncertain function. Trimming left V 1 base short and J 3 bases short, with 16 bases between. The CDR3 covers 16 residues. CDR3 sequence reads: CARSLIPGHLHTEAFF. CDR3 coding DNA: TGTGCCAGAAGCTTGATACCGGGACACCTTCACACTGAAGCTTTCTTT.

The chain links TRBV29-1 to TRBJ2-7; 7 nucleotides agree with TRBD1. Germline loops: CDR1 SQVTM, CDR2 ANQGSEA. V lost 1 base, J lost 0 bases, and 6 bases stayed unmatched. This CDR3 is 15 amino acids long. CDR3 residues: CSVEVGGLISYEQYF. CDR3 DNA sequence: TGCAGCGTTGAAGTAGGGGGCCTGATCTCCTACGAGCAGTACTTC.

J is TRBJ2-3 and V is TRBV7-7; D is unresolved. This CDR3 has 15 amino acids. Looked up from germline, CDR1 is SSHAT and CDR2 is FNYEAQ (reference sequence). The germline V and J ends were trimmed by 1 base and 1 base, with 9 bases remaining between them. CDR3 DNA: TGTGCCAGCAGCTTAGGACCCTCCGGCACAGATACGCAGTATTTT. Amino acid sequence: CASSLGPSGTDTQYF.

CDR3 bases: TGTGCCAGCAGCTTGGGGACAGGCTCTTCCTATGGCTACACCTTC. Translated, it gives CASSLGTGSSYGYTF. This sequence joins TRBV7-3 and TRBJ1-2, with TRBD1 matching over 8 bases. The CDR3 totals 15 residues. The V gene's germline CDR1 is SGHTA and CDR2 FQGTGA. Trimming at V came to 3 bases and at J to 4 bases, leaving 7 bases not matched to a gene. Full variable domain (missing parts from reference TRBV7-3 and TRBJ1-2): GAGVSQTPSNKVTEKGKYVELRCDPISGHTALYWYRQSLGQGPEFLIYFQGTGAADDSGLPNDRFFAVRPEGSVSTLKIQRTERGDSAVYLCASSLGTGSSYGYTFGSGTRLTVV.

The chain joins TRBV4-2 to TRBJ1-3; 8 bases agree with TRBD1. Germline V gene sequence: CDR1 LGHNA, CDR2 YNFKEQ. The CDR3 is made up of 16 amino acids. Trimming took 4 bases from V and 1 from J; bases not matched to a gene: 6. The CDR3 DNA follows: TGTGCCAGCAGCCCCAGGGGGCGCGTTTCTGGAAACACCATATATTTT. It encodes CASSPRGRVSGNTIYF.

The chain uses TRBV4-3 and TRBJ2-5; 9 bases are shared with TRBD1. With V trimmed by 3 bases and J by 5 bases, 22 bases remained unmatched. There are 20 residues in the CDR3. Per the germline V gene, CDR1 is LGHNA and CDR2 is YSLEER. The CDR3 coding sequence is TGCGCCAGCAGCCAGATCCGGGACAGGGTGTATATCGGGGGGAGGGAGACCCAGTACTTC. It specifies CASSQIRDRVYIGGRETQYF.

J is TRBJ2-6 and V is TRBV19; no definite D call. The CDR3 totals 15 residues. V was cut by 6 bases and J by 0 bases, with 9 bases left in between. The germline CDR1 and CDR2 sequences are LNHDA and SQIVND (reference sequence). The CDR3 protein is CASRPQSSGANVLTF. The CDR3 DNA reads TGTGCCAGTAGACCACAGAGCTCTGGGGCCAACGTCCTGACTTTC.

In DNA, the CDR3 is TGCGCCAGCAGCCTAACCTCCACAGATACGCAGTATTTT. Translated, it gives CASSLTSTDTQYF. The V call is TRBV4-1, the J call TRBJ2-3; D gene uncertain. The length of the CDR3 is 13 residues. Trimming removed 4 bases at V and 2 bases at J, with 7 bases between. Germline V gene sequence: CDR1 MGHRA, CDR2 YSYEKL.

The V and J genes are TRBV11-2 and TRBJ2-1; possibly TRBD2 for D (6 bases). Per germline, CDR1 SGHAT and CDR2 FQNNGV. Between the trimmed V and J ends, which lost 3 bases and 6 bases, there was a span of 9 bases. The CDR3 totals 13 residues. CDR3 sequence reads: CASSFRRGNEQFF. CDR3 DNA sequence: TGTGCCAGCAGCTTTAGGAGGGGCAATGAGCAGTTCTTC.

The chain recombines TRBV11-2 with TRBJ2-5; TRBD1 agrees at 7 bases. Germline-derived CDR1 and CDR2 are SGHAT and FQNNGV. The length of the CDR3 is 14 residues. Trimming cost V 1 base and J 5 bases; bases outside gene matches: 4. The CDR3 nucleotides are TGTGCCAGCAGCTTAGGGGCAGGGGGTGAGACCCAGTACTTC. Translated, it gives CASSLGAGGETQYF.

The chain links TRBV25-1 to TRBJ2-7; TRBD1 might be the D (6 bases). Germline CDR1 reads MGHDK; CDR2 reads SYGVNS. The CDR3 runs 11 residues. Here the CDR3 reads CATGHPYEQYF. The CDR3 region has the DNA TGTGCTACGGGACACCCCTACGAGCAGTACTTC.

This chain links TRBV7-2 with TRBJ2-7; D gene ambiguous. The CDR3 is made up of 13 amino acids. Germline-derived CDR1 and CDR2 are SGHTA and FQGNSA. Trimming left V 3 bases short and J 2 bases short, with 8 bases between. The CDR3 spells CASSFQTAYEQYF. The CDR3 nucleotides are TGTGCCAGCAGCTTCCAAACAGCCTACGAGCAGTACTTC. Combining the CDR3 with reference TRBV7-2 and TRBJ2-7 gives the whole variable domain GAGVSQSPSNKVTEKGKDVELRCDPISGHTALYWYRQSLGQGLEFLIYFQGNSAPDKSGLPSDRFSAERTGGSVSTLTIQRTQQEDSAVYLCASSFQTAYEQYFGPGTRLTVT.

This rearrangement joins TRBV2 to TRBJ2-3, with D unresolved. Germline V gene lookup returns CDR1 SNHLY and CDR2 FYNNEI. The V end was cut by 2 bases, the J end by 10 bases, with 10 bases between. The CDR3 contains 12 residues. This CDR3 reads CASSERSPSQYF. In DNA form, the CDR3 reads TGTGCCAGCAGTGAAAGGTCCCCTTCGCAGTATTTT.

The table lists this clone with a count of one. V and J are TRBV20-1 and TRBJ2-7; D ambiguous. The germline gives CDR1 DFQATT, CDR2 SNEGSKA (reference sequence). This CDR3 is built from 11 residues. V lost 1 base, J lost 3 bases, and 4 bases lay in between. The CDR3 DNA reads TGCAGTGCTAGAGGTGGCTACGAGCAGTACTTC. This translates into CSARGGYEQYF.

The chain has TRBV27 and TRBJ2-1; TRBD2 agrees at 14 bases. CDR1 and CDR2 from the germline V gene are MNHEY and SMNVEV (reference sequence). The ends lost 1 base at V and 3 bases at J; junction bases unmatched: 11. The CDR3 is made up of 20 amino acids. This CDR3 reads CASSLWWTSGRPTLYNEQFF. The CDR3 DNA reads as TGTGCCAGCAGTTTATGGTGGACTAGCGGGAGGCCAACCCTCTACAATGAGCAGTTCTTC.